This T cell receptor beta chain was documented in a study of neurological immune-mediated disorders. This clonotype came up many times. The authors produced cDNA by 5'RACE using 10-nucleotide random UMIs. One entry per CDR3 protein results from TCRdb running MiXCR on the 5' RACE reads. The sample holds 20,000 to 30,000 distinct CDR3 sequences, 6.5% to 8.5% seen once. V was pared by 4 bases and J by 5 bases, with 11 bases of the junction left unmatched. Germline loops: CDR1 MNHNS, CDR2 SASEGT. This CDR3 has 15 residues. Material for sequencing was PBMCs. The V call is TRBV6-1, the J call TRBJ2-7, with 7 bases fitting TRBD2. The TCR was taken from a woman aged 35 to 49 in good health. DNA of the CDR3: TGTGCCAGCAGTGCAGCGGGGTCCGTAGGGAACGAGCAGTACTTC. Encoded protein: CASSAAGSVGNEQYF.